These 10 T cell receptor beta chains were sequenced from one sample in a study of beta chain features in type 1 diabetes. The sequenced template was cDNA made from the entire isolated RNA. Here immunoSEQ multiplex PCR was the method, and the copy in TCRdb shows in-frame clones only, minus some. The table records 600,000 or so clones, over 10% of them present only once. For these TCRs, the target antigens are not known. Study results and caveats: Shortening of TCRB CDR3s, moderate but significant, appeared in all four CD4+ subsets of Type 1 diabetes patients.

Sequenced input: naive CD4+ T cells from blood. These receptors were obtained from a man younger than 40 with type 1 diabetes.

This clone was detected a few times. The chain links TRBV11-2 to TRBJ1-4, with 10 bases lining up with TRBD1. This CDR3 comprises 12 residues. Germline-derived CDR1 and CDR2 are SGHAT and FQNNGV. With 8 bases clipped from V and 8 bases from J, the junction kept 2 bases outside the gene matches. For the CDR3, the DNA is TGTGCCAGCGGACAGGGGGTAGAAAAACTGTTTTTT. It encodes CASGQGVEKLFF.

Remarks on this clone: The sample carries other DNA sequences with the same CDR3. The chain has TRBV18 and TRBJ1-2; 9 bases match TRBD1. Germline CDR1 is KGHSH and CDR2 is LQKENI. V dropped 4 bases and J dropped 6; count of bases not matched to a gene: 0. This CDR3 has 12 residues. The CDR3 DNA sequence: TGTGCCAGCTCACGACAGGGGGATGGCTACACCTTC. Translating it yields CASSRQGDGYTF.

This rearrangement joins TRBV5-1 to TRBJ2-5; D is perhaps TRBD1 or TRBD2 (5 bases each). V lost 1 base, J lost 1 base, and 14 bases lay in between. This CDR3 has 16 residues. Germline V gives CDR1 SGHRS, CDR2 YFSETQ. CDR3 bases: TGCGCCAGCAGCTTGACTTGGGACGTTAGCCAAGAGACCCAGTACTTC. Translation gives CASSLTWDVSQETQYF.

CDR3 bases: TGTGCCAGCAGTTACTCAGAAGGGGGCTATGGCTACACCTTC. Protein sequence: CASSYSEGGYGYTF. The chain couples TRBV6-5 to TRBJ1-2; TRBD1 is a possible D gene (6 bases). The V end lost 0 bases, the J end lost 4 bases, and 9 bases lay between the germline ends. CDR1 is MNHEY and CDR2 is SVGAGI in the germline V gene. The CDR3 length is 14 residues.

This clone was found a few times. This chain links TRBV7-2 with TRBJ2-3, with 9 bases fitting TRBD2. Germline CDR1 reads SGHTA; CDR2 reads FQGNSA. The V gene end was trimmed by 3 bases and the J gene end by 2 bases; junction bases not matched to a gene: 3. The CDR3 length is 15 residues. The CDR3 loop is CASSFASGATDTQYF. The DNA for the CDR3 is TGTGCCAGCAGCTTTGCTAGCGGGGCCACAGATACGCAGTATTTT.

V gene TRBV18 combines with J gene TRBJ1-6; no clear D. In germline, CDR1 is KGHSH, CDR2 LQKENI. The CDR3 covers 13 residues. V lost 0 bases to trimming and J lost 11 bases, with 8 bases between them. The DNA for the CDR3 is TGTGCCAGCTCACCACCAGGAGAAGCACCCCTCCACTTT. The encoded protein is CASSPPGEAPLHF.

This clone was counted only a few times. Other DNA sequences in this sample translate to the same CDR3. The rearrangement joins TRBV5-1 to TRBJ2-3; TRBD1 matches 8 bases. The trim removed 3 bases at V and 1 base at J, leaving 1 base unmatched. This CDR3 contains 14 residues. Germline V gene sequence: CDR1 SGHRS, CDR2 YFSETQ. CDR3 DNA: TGCGCCAGCAGCTCGGACAGGGGCACAGATACGCAGTATTTT. It translates to CASSSDRGTDTQYF.

This clone was detected only a few times. The chain recombines TRBV7-2 with TRBJ2-5; the match to TRBD2 covers 7 bases. Germline V gene lookup returns CDR1 SGHTA and CDR2 FQGNSA. Germline trimming cut 1 base from V and 5 bases from J; bases unmatched to any gene: 4. The length of the CDR3 is 14 residues. The CDR3 loop is CASSLELARETQYF. For the CDR3, the DNA is TGTGCCAGCAGCTTAGAACTAGCGAGGGAGACCCAGTACTTC.

The sample holds a few counts of this clone. The chain combines TRBV29-1 with TRBJ2-3; D remains unclear. CDR3 length equals 14 residues. Per germline, CDR1 SQVTM and CDR2 ANQGSEA. The DNA for the CDR3 is TGCACCCTGACCCCGGACGGTCACACAGATACGCAGTATTTT. Encoded protein: CTLTPDGHTDTQYF.

This clone was recorded a few times. The rearrangement uses TRBV7-2 and TRBJ2-5; the D gene is possibly TRBD2 (6 bases). This CDR3 contains 13 residues. Germline CDR1 is SGHTA and CDR2 is FQGNSA. V lost 5 bases, J lost 8 bases, and 15 bases lay in between. The CDR3 DNA follows: TGTGCCAGCAGCAGGGCGGGGACGAAAACCCAGTACTTC. This codes for CASSRAGTKTQYF.